These 18 T cell receptor beta chains were all obtained from the same sample, sequenced in a study of T-cell memory formation after mild COVID-19 (dated by TCRdb to the early 2020s). The library was produced with 5' RACE. Sequencing was performed on an Illumina NovaSeq 6000. TCRdb reanalyzed the raw reads on its own, using fastp at Q25 for trimming and MiXCR for clone calling, and kept in-frame beta chains. Duplicate CDR3 protein sequences are folded into a single record with the most common DNA and genes. Here the sample has hundreds of thousands of distinct CDR3 sequences; 28% occur a single time. The ten largest clonotypes hold roughly 13% of the sample. Sequences were obtained from PBMCs or a T cell subset sorted from them (not recorded which). These receptors all stem from an adult woman who had mild COVID-19 (a few samples of this study predate the infection). The sample titles of this study are shuffled in the database, so cell type and time point are left out; the donor was told from shared clones.

This clonotype was found a few times. The CDR3 protein is CASSLEGGPDRVLYEQYF. As DNA, the CDR3 is TGTGCCAGCAGCTTAGAAGGGGGGCCGGACAGGGTTCTCTACGAGCAGTACTTC. The chain employs TRBV7-9 and TRBJ2-7; 8 bases match TRBD1. J gave up 3 bases and V 1 base, and 14 bases lay outside the gene matches. Per the germline V gene, CDR1 is SEHNR and CDR2 is FQNEAQ (reference sequence). The length of the CDR3 is 18 residues.

The chain carries TRBV6-2 or TRBV6-3 and TRBJ2-7; TRBD2 agrees at 13 bases. Trimming took 9 bases from V and 7 from J; bases not matched to a gene: 9. Germline-derived CDR1 and CDR2 are MNHEY and SVGEGT. The CDR3 consists of 14 residues. CDR3 region: CASDWTSGSGEQYF. The CDR3, as DNA: TGTGCCAGTGACTGGACTAGCGGGAGTGGTGAGCAGTACTTC.

The chain carries TRBV12-3 or TRBV12-4 and TRBJ2-7, with 8 bases matching TRBD2. The CDR3 spans 16 residues. Trimming at V came to 7 bases and at J to 4 bases, leaving 15 bases not matched to a gene. The DNA of the CDR3 is TGTGCCAGCACCCTGGGGGAACTAGCGGACCCGTACGAGCAGTACTTC. This sequence encodes CASTLGELADPYEQYF.

This clonotype was detected only a few times. The chain combines TRBV4-1 with TRBJ2-1; TRBD1 matches at 7 bases. Germline CDR1 and CDR2: MGHRA and YSYEKL. V trimming: 3 bases; J trimming: 2 bases; junction bases outside the gene matches: 4. This CDR3 has 15 residues. CDR3 DNA sequence: TGCGCCAGCAGCCATACACAGGGGCCCTACAATGAGCAGTTCTTC. Translating it yields CASSHTQGPYNEQFF.

This chain joins TRBV28 and TRBJ2-7; no clear D. Germline CDR1 reads MDHEN; CDR2 reads SYDVKM. V dropped 3 bases and J dropped 0 bases, with 15 bases sitting between them. CDR3 length equals 16 residues. This CDR3 reads CASSFPGGGISYEQYF. The DNA of the CDR3 is TGTGCCAGCAGTTTTCCCGGTGGCGGCATCTCCTACGAGCAGTACTTC.

This clonotype was counted only a few times. The chain combines TRBV5-5 with TRBJ1-1, with D maybe TRBD1 (5 bases). The germline V and J ends were trimmed by 0 bases and 6 bases, with 12 bases remaining between them. The CDR3 extends over 14 amino acids. The V gene's germline CDR1 is SGHKS and CDR2 YYEKEE (reference sequence). CDR3 DNA: TGTGCCAGCAGCTTGGAGGGGCCCAGCGCTGAAGCTTTCTTT. Protein: CASSLEGPSAEAFF.

This clonotype was counted between two and nine times. The chain combines TRBV5-1 with TRBJ1-1, with TRBD1 as a possible D gene (6 bases). Per germline, CDR1 SGHRS and CDR2 YFSETQ. The CDR3 loop spans 14 amino acids. The V end lost 7 bases, the J end lost 1 base, and 14 bases lay between the germline ends. CDR3 sequence (DNA): TGCGCCAGCGGGTACAGGGAACCGAACACTGAAGCTTTCTTT. Translation gives CASGYREPNTEAFF.

The J gene is TRBJ1-1, the V gene TRBV6-2 or TRBV6-3, with 9 bases aligning to TRBD1. The CDR3 runs 18 residues. CDR1 is MNHEY, CDR2 SVGEGT, per germline. V trimming: 2 bases; J trimming: 0 bases; junction bases outside the gene matches: 10. The CDR3 reads CASSYTMTGTGMNTEAFF. DNA of the CDR3: TGTGCCAGCAGTTACACCATGACAGGGACAGGGATGAACACTGAAGCTTTCTTT.

This clonotype came up a few times. The rearrangement links TRBV6-5 to TRBJ2-7; maybe TRBD2 (6 bases). V was trimmed by 8 bases and J by 2 bases, leaving 10 bases between them. This CDR3 contains 12 residues. Germline-derived CDR1 and CDR2 are MNHEY and SVGAGI. The CDR3 loop is CASVGGTYEQYF. CDR3 nucleotide sequence: TGTGCCAGCGTCGGCGGGACCTACGAGCAGTACTTC.

This clonotype was counted ten times or more. This chain joins TRBV29-1 and TRBJ2-4, with 7 positions matching TRBD2. This CDR3 contains 15 residues. Germline lookup yields CDR1 SQVTM and CDR2 ANQGSEA. The J segment lost 0 bases and the V segment lost 1 base, leaving 3 bases of the junction unmatched. The CDR3 region has the DNA TGCAGCGTTGAAGTGGGAGGGTTAGCCAAAAACATTCAGTACTTC. It translates to CSVEVGGLAKNIQYF. Full variable domain (outside the CDR3, taken from reference TRBV29-1 and TRBJ2-4): SAVISQKPSRDICQRGTSLTIQCQVDSQVTMMFWYRQQPGQSLTLIATANQGSEATYESGFVIDKFPISRPNLTFSTLTVSNMSPEDSSIYLCSVEVGGLAKNIQYFGAGTRLSVL.

This clonotype turned up a few times. As DNA, the CDR3 is TGCAGTGCCACGGCACACGGTGGGGCCACAGATACGCAGTATTTT. Amino acid sequence: CSATAHGGATDTQYF. The V and J genes are TRBV20-1 and TRBJ2-3, with D perhaps TRBD1 (5 bases). V was shortened by 6 bases and J by 2 bases, with 18 bases between the two germline ends. Germline V gene data show CDR1 as DFQATT and CDR2 as SNEGSKA (reference sequence). The CDR3 sequence is 15 residues long.

The rearrangement links TRBV3-1 to TRBJ2-1, with 9 bases matching TRBD2. The CDR3 is 15 residues long. V shed 6 bases and J 2 bases; nucleotides not matched to a gene: 5. CDR1 and CDR2 from the germline V gene are LGHDT and YNNKEL (reference sequence). This CDR3 reads CASRGGLATYNEQFF. Here the CDR3 DNA reads TGTGCCAGCAGGGGTGGACTAGCGACCTACAATGAGCAGTTCTTC.

This chain connects TRBV7-9 to TRBJ2-3; no definite D call. The germline gives CDR1 SEHNR, CDR2 FQNEAQ (reference sequence). CDR3 length: 13 amino acids. V was cut by 5 bases and J by 5 bases, with 11 bases left in between. For the CDR3, the DNA is TGTGCCAGCAGCCCCCCAGGTCAAGATACGCAGTATTTT. It encodes CASSPPGQDTQYF.

This chain joins TRBV9 and TRBJ2-1, with 9 bases fitting TRBD2. With 3 bases clipped from V and 1 base from J, the junction kept 11 bases outside the gene matches. The germline V gene encodes CDR1 SGDLS and CDR2 YYNGEE. There are 18 residues in the CDR3. CDR3 region: CASSANPVAGDSYNEQFF. The CDR3 region has the DNA TGTGCCAGCAGCGCTAATCCTGTAGCGGGGGATTCCTACAATGAGCAGTTCTTC.

The rearrangement joins TRBV2 to TRBJ2-7, with D perhaps matching TRBD2 (5 bases). Trimming removed 7 bases at V and 2 bases at J, with 12 bases between. Germline CDR1 is SNHLY and CDR2 is FYNNEI. The CDR3 length is 13 residues. CDR3 DNA: TGTGCCAGCACCGCGGAGGCGGCCTACGAGCAGTACTTC. Protein: CASTAEAAYEQYF.

In its sample, this clonotype was seen a few times. The rearrangement joins TRBV2 to TRBJ1-5; the D gene is possibly TRBD1 (5 bases). Germline V gene sequence: CDR1 SNHLY, CDR2 FYNNEI. The CDR3 consists of 15 residues. V gave up 5 bases and J gave up 2 bases, with 13 bases separating them. Here the CDR3 DNA reads TGTGCCAGCAGTTTCAGGCGAGGGGGCAATCAGCCCCAGCATTTT. Amino acids: CASSFRRGGNQPQHF.

The rearrangement joins TRBV29-1 to TRBJ2-7; D is ambiguous. This CDR3 contains 12 residues. The germline V gene has CDR1 SQVTM and CDR2 ANQGSEA. V lost 4 bases, J lost 4 bases, and 11 bases lay in between. The DNA of the CDR3 is TGCAGCGTTGGGGTTCTCGAGTACGAGCAGTACTTC. Amino acids: CSVGVLEYEQYF.

The rearrangement joins TRBV21-1 to TRBJ2-5; TRBD1, the D gene given by the table, was not confirmed from the DNA. TRBV21-1 is described as a pseudogene. This CDR3 region has 17 residues. The CDR3 DNA sequence: TGTGCCAGCAGCGCCTGCCAGTTTCCCCGGAAGCAAGAGACCCAGTACTTC. As protein: CASSACQFPRKQETQYF.